This T cell receptor (beta chain) emerged from a study of human T cells and chemical hapten exposure. Study information: Upper inner arm skin measuring 2 cm by 2 cm received 2% DPC for sensitization.

Time point denoted: patch test 1, 2 weeks after DPC sensitization. Treatment indicated: therapeutic diphenylcyclopropenone sensitization with weekly scalp DPC. Blood draws came before every patch-test application. CDR1 MNHEY and CDR2 SVGAGI come from the germline V gene. Trimming cost V 10 bases and J 2 bases, with 19 bases left between them. The length of the CDR3 is 15 residues. One entry per CDR3 protein, called by TCRdb with MiXCR from the RACE reads. The sample comprises some 70,000 distinct CDR3 sequences, approximately 32% of which are singletons, and 7.5% to 10% rests with the top ten. The TCR sequence derives from a middle-aged man with alopecia areata. Some clones in this sample may be carry-over from other donors' samples. The sequencing here drew on whole blood, taken in connection with sensitization to the hapten diphenylcyclopropenone (DPC). The chain is built from TRBV6-5 and TRBJ2-3; D uncertain. The CDR3, as DNA: TGTGCCACCAGAACCCCAAGAGGCAACACAGATACGCAGTATTTT. Its translation: CATRTPRGNTDTQYF.